The clone carrying this T cell receptor beta chain was seen at least ten times. TCRdb reanalyzed the PCR reads with MiXCR. The data contain approximately 86,000 clones, approximately 12% of them singletons. The CDR3 consists of 12 residues. V was cut by 5 bases and J by 8 bases, with 15 bases left in between. Germline assignment: CDR1 DFQATT and CDR2 SNEGSKA (reference sequence). The entry originates in a study of metastatic and nonmetastatic thyroid tumors. Nobody among the patients had been given any treatment before thyroid surgery. The chain joins TRBV20-1 to TRBJ1-1; D is ambiguous. The source is a female donor with papillary thyroid cancer or a benign thyroid nodule (not recorded which). Some clones in this sample may be carry-over from other donors' samples. The sequenced sample was tumor tissue. CDR3 bases: TGCAGTGCTTGCGAACCCACCCTCGAAGCTTTCTTT. Its translation is CSACEPTLEAFF.